These T cell receptor beta chains were read from a single sample in a study of T cells in localized non-small cell lung cancer. Repertoires were generated with immunoSEQ multiplex PCR, while TCRdb's copy carries only in-frame clones and drops some. The table has 45,000 or so clones, more than 85% seen once. The specimen comprised PBMCs, sampled before any cancer treatment. These TCRs come from a woman aged 40-70 years with stage II lung adenocarcinoma. Each CDR3 is given with its conserved first and last residue. A D gene is named only where the DNA matches it firmly. Some rows have no size entry. The others give once, few or many, or a class for an expanded clone.

. TRBJ1-2 TRBV2 TRBD1 TGTGCCAGCGGACAGGGGGCTTGGGACTATGGCTACACCTTC CASGQGAWDYGYTF
once TRBJ2-7 TRBV6-5 . TGTGCCAGCAGTTACTCGAAAACTAGAAGGGAGCAGTACTTC CASSYSKTRREQYF
. TRBJ1-3 TRBV28 . TGTGCCAGCAGTCCTACTGGAAACACCATATATTTT CASSPTGNTIYF
. TRBJ2-2 TRBV7-9 . TGTGCCAGCAGCTTTACAGGTGCGGCCGGGGAGCTGTTTTTT CASSFTGAAGELFF
. TRBJ1-5 TRBV7-8 TRBD1 TGTGCCAGCAGCTTAAGGGGGACAGGGGTTCAGCCCCAGCATTTT CASSLRGTGVQPQHF
. TRBJ2-2 TRBV6-5 . TGTGCCAGCGGCCGCGGAGGTCGAACCGGGGAGCTGTTTTTT CASGRGGRTGELFF
. TRBJ1-6 TRBV28 TRBD1 TGTGCCAGCTATCCGTATGGACAGGGGAATTCACCCCTCCACTTT CASYPYGQGNSPLHF
. TRBJ1-2 TRBV11-2 . TGTGCCAGCAGCACCCAAGGTTTTTTCTATGGCTACACCTTC CASSTQGFFYGYTF
. TRBJ2-7 TRBV6-5 TRBD1 TGTGCCAGCAGTTACATGGGACAGGGAGGTTACGAGCAGTACTTC CASSYMGQGGYEQYF
once TRBJ1-2 TRBV28 TRBD1 TGTGCCAGCAGGGGGGACAGGGGGCGCAGGTGGGGCTACACCTTC CASRGDRGRRWGYTF
. TRBJ2-7 TRBV6-6 TRBD2 TGTGCCAGCAGTACCCCCGGCGGGAGCTCCTACGAGCAGTACTTC CASSTPGGSSYEQYF
. TRBJ2-3 TRBV7-9 . TGTGCCAGCAGCTCGGGACCCTCGGGGGATACGCAGTATTTT CASSSGPSGDTQYF
. TRBJ1-5 TRBV6-1 . TGTGCCAGCAGTGATGAAGGGGTAAGTCAGCCCCAGCATTTT CASSDEGVSQPQHF
. TRBJ2-7 TRBV19 TRBD1 TGTGCCAGTAGATCCTATGGACAGGGGGCCAACGAGCAGTACTTC CASRSYGQGANEQYF
few TRBJ1-1 TRBV2 . TGTGCCAGCCAAGTCGGACTGCTGAACACTGAAGCTTTCTTT CASQVGLLNTEAFF
. TRBJ2-7 TRBV4-1 . TGCGCCAGCAGCCAAGATCAGGGTGAAGAATACGAGCAGTACTTC CASSQDQGEEYEQYF
. TRBJ2-3 TRBV15 . TGTGCCACCAGCAGAGATCTGGGGGACCACACAGATACGCAGTATTTT CATSRDLGDHTDTQYF
. TRBJ2-1 TRBV7-3 . TGTGCCAGCAGTCGAGGACTACGCTCCTACAATGAGCAGTTCTTC CASSRGLRSYNEQFF
few TRBJ1-2 TRBV5-1 . TGCGCCAGCAGCTTGGGCCCCTTGGATGGCTACACCTTC CASSLGPLDGYTF
. TRBJ1-3 TRBV19 . TGTGCCACCTCCCCGGAGGTTATAGGAGACACCATATATTTT CATSPEVIGDTIYF
. TRBJ1-2 TRBV7-6 TRBD1 TGTGCCAGCAGCTCCCGACAGGGAGCCCCTATCTATGGCTACACCTTC CASSSRQGAPIYGYTF
. TRBJ1-6 TRBV5-4 . TGTGCCAGCAGCGGGAGAACGTCCGATAATTCACCCCTCCACTTT CASSGRTSDNSPLHF